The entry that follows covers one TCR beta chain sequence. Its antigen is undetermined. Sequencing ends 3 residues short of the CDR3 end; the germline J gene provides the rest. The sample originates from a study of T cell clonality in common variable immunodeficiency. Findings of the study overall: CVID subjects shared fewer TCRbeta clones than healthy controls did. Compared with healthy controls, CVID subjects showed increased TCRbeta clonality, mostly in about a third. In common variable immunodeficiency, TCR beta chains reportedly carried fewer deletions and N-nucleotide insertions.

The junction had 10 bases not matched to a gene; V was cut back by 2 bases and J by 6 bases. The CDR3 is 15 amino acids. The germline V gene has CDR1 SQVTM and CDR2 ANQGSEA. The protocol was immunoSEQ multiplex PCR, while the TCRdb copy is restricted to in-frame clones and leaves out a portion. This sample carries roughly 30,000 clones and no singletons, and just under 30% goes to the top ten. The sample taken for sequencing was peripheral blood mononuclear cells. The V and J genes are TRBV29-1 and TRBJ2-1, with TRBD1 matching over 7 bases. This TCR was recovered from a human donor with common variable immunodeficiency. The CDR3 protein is CSVERQGVGVNEQFF. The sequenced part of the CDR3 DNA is TGCAGCGTTGAAAGGCAGGGGGTAGGCGTCAATGAG.